This entry lists 17 T cell receptor beta chains sequenced from one sample in a study of PD-1 blockade in classical Hodgkin lymphoma. Data came from immunoSEQ multiplex PCR; TCRdb stores just in-frame clones and leaves some out. The table includes 40,000 to 45,000 clones, roughly 69% detected once. Time point defined: cycle 4 day 1 (C4D1), after five to seven weeks of nivolumab. Each of the patients experienced relapse following autologous stem cell transplantation, and their brentuximab vedotin exposure differed. Specimen: peripheral blood mononuclear cells (PBMCs), collected before the fourth cycle of nivolumab. Receptor source: a human donor with classical Hodgkin lymphoma.

The V call is TRBV7-8, the J call TRBJ1-6; D unresolved. Germline V gene data show CDR1 as SGHVS and CDR2 as FQNEAQ. The CDR3 spans 16 residues. Trimming pared 6 bases from V and 0 bases from J, leaving 12 bases between. CDR3 residues: CASSWTESSYNSPLHF. CDR3 nucleotides: TGTGCCAGCAGTTGGACCGAAAGCTCCTATAATTCACCCCTCCACTTT.

The J gene is TRBJ2-7, the V gene TRBV5-4; tentatively, D is TRBD1 or TRBD2 (5 bases each). V was pared by 0 bases and J by 2 bases, with 12 bases between. Germline CDR1 reads SGHNT; CDR2 reads YYREEE (reference sequence). CDR3 length: 15 residues. The CDR3 sequence is CASSLDPRDAYEQYF. The CDR3 bases are TGTGCCAGCAGCTTGGACCCCCGGGACGCCTACGAGCAGTACTTC. Based on the CDR3 plus reference TRBV5-4 and TRBJ2-7, the full variable domain is ETGVTQSPTHLIKTRGQQVTLRCSSQSGHNTVSWYQQALGQGPQFIFQYYREEENGRGNFPPRFSGLQFPNYSSELNVNALELDDSALYLCASSLDPRDAYEQYFGPGTRLTVT.

This chain joins TRBV5-6 and TRBJ1-6; the D is unclear. Between the trimmed V and J ends, which lost 3 bases and 10 bases, there was a span of 8 bases. Germline-derived CDR1 and CDR2 are SGHDT and YYEEEE. The CDR3 has 12 amino acids. This CDR3 is CASSSLWSPLHF. CDR3 in DNA: TGTGCCAGCAGCTCGCTTTGGTCACCCCTCCACTTT.

The chain employs TRBV6-4 and TRBJ1-6; no clear D. Trimming pared 6 bases from V and 7 bases from J, leaving 10 bases between. The CDR3 consists of 13 residues. The germline CDR1 and CDR2 sequences are MRHNA and SNTAGT. The CDR3 nucleotides read TGTGCCAGCAGCCTGGGGTTAAATTCACCCCTCCACTTT. Amino acid sequence: CASSLGLNSPLHF.

V gene TRBV5-1 combines with J gene TRBJ2-3, with TRBD1 matching 8 bases. The junction had 5 bases not matched to a gene; V was cut back by 4 bases and J by 4 bases. Looked up from germline, CDR1 is SGHRS and CDR2 is YFSETQ. This CDR3 is built from 14 residues. In nucleotides, the CDR3 is TGCGCCAGCAGCCGGGACAGGCGCCCAGATACGCAGTATTTT. Protein sequence: CASSRDRRPDTQYF.

This clone was counted once. The chain employs TRBV2 and TRBJ1-4; D unclear. V lost 4 bases and J lost 0, with 9 bases in between. The germline V gene has CDR1 SNHLY and CDR2 FYNNEI. The CDR3 runs 15 residues. CDR3 in amino acids: CASSAYGATNEKLFF. CDR3 bases: TGTGCCAGCAGTGCTTACGGAGCAACTAATGAAAAACTGTTTTTT.

This clone has only one observation. CDR3 nucleotide sequence: TGTGCCAGCAGTCTCGGGACACTCGGCTATGGCTACACCTTC. Translated, it gives CASSLGTLGYGYTF. The J gene is TRBJ1-2, the V gene TRBV27; TRBD1 might be the D (6 bases). This CDR3 has 14 residues. Germline V gene sequence: CDR1 MNHEY, CDR2 SMNVEV (reference sequence). Deletions cut 5 bases from V and 4 bases from J, with 14 bases between.

The rearrangement links TRBV19 to TRBJ1-2; D unresolved. The CDR3 runs to 14 residues. The V gene's germline CDR1 is LNHDA and CDR2 SQIVND (reference sequence). The V end was cut by 7 bases, the J end by 0 bases, with 12 bases between. The CDR3 DNA follows: TGTGCCAGTACCCCCTGGGGATCTAACTATGGCTACACCTTC. As protein: CASTPWGSNYGYTF.

This clone is a singleton in its sample. This rearrangement joins TRBV19 to TRBJ2-3, with 8 bases lining up with TRBD1. J was trimmed by 3 bases and V by 2 bases; bases with no gene match: 1. The germline CDR1 and CDR2 sequences are LNHDA and SQIVND (reference sequence). This CDR3 has 14 residues. The DNA for the CDR3 is TGTGCCAGTAGTATATACAGGGGGACAGATACGCAGTATTTT. Translating gives CASSIYRGTDTQYF.

The rearrangement links TRBV25-1 to TRBJ1-2; a possible D gene is TRBD1 (5 bases). V lost 4 bases and J lost 6, with 12 bases in between. Germline loops: CDR1 MGHDK, CDR2 SYGVNS. This CDR3 spans 13 amino acids. The CDR3 nucleotides read TGTGCCAGCAGTGCCTCAGGGTTAGATGGCTACACCTTC. Translation: CASSASGLDGYTF.

The chain has TRBV4-1 and TRBJ2-1, with TRBD1 identical over 9 bases. The germline V gene has CDR1 MGHRA and CDR2 YSYEKL. The CDR3 sequence is 16 residues long. Trimming took 4 bases from V and 1 from J; bases not matched to a gene: 5. CDR3 protein: CASSLVGTGSYNEQFF. The CDR3 DNA reads as TGCGCCAGCAGCCTCGTAGGGACAGGGTCCTACAATGAGCAGTTCTTC.

CDR3 nucleotides: TGTGCCAGCAGTGGAAGGACTACCATATTTAACACTGAAGCTTTCTTT. This sequence encodes CASSGRTTIFNTEAFF. This chain uses TRBV2 with TRBJ1-1; D is unresolved. Germline-derived CDR1 and CDR2 are SNHLY and FYNNEI. Deletions cut 4 bases from V and 2 bases from J, with 17 bases between. This CDR3 is 16 amino acids long.

V is TRBV7-6 and J is TRBJ2-7; a possible D gene is TRBD1 (6 bases). Germline V gene data show CDR1 as SGHVS and CDR2 as FNYEAQ. The CDR3 has 14 residues. The V end was cut by 5 bases, the J end by 7 bases, with 18 bases between. The CDR3 bases are TGTGCCAGCAGCCTTGAGACAGGAATAGGGGAGCAGTACTTC. Translating it yields CASSLETGIGEQYF.

V gene TRBV9 combines with J gene TRBJ2-5, with TRBD1 matching over 10 bases. V shed 3 bases and J 7 bases; nucleotides not matched to a gene: 6. CDR1 and CDR2 (germline): SGDLS, YYNGEE. The CDR3 is 14 amino acids. CDR3 amino acids: CASSDTTGGGTQYF. The CDR3, as DNA: TGTGCCAGCAGCGACACGACAGGGGGCGGGACCCAGTACTTC.

This rearrangement joins TRBV5-4 to TRBJ2-2, with D possibly called TRBD1 or TRBD2 (5 bases each). CDR3 length: 14 residues. Trimming took off 4 bases at V and 5 bases at J, with 12 bases between the two ends. Germline V gene lookup returns CDR1 SGHNT and CDR2 YYREEE (reference sequence). The CDR3 reads CASSVGGGTGELFF. The CDR3 DNA is TGTGCCAGCAGCGTAGGTGGGGGAACCGGGGAGCTGTTTTTT.

The genes are TRBV5-4 and TRBJ1-4; D gene ambiguous. Germline CDR1 SGHNT, CDR2 YYREEE (reference sequence). This CDR3 comprises 14 residues. Trimming left V 0 bases short and J 2 bases short, with 5 bases between. The CDR3 DNA reads as TGTGCCAGCAGCTTGGAGGGTACTAATGAAAAACTGTTTTTT. This translates into CASSLEGTNEKLFF. The full variable domain, with the rest looked up from reference TRBV5-4 and TRBJ1-4, is ETGVTQSPTHLIKTRGQQVTLRCSSQSGHNTVSWYQQALGQGPQFIFQYYREEENGRGNFPPRFSGLQFPNYSSELNVNALELDDSALYLCASSLEGTNEKLFFGSGTQLSVL.

CDR3 amino acids: CASSYVGGRTEAFF. DNA for the CDR3: TGTGCCAGCAGTTATGTAGGGGGCCGGACTGAAGCTTTCTTT. This chain links TRBV6-5 with TRBJ1-1; 7 positions agree with TRBD1. The germline CDR1 and CDR2 sequences are MNHEY and SVGAGI. This CDR3 region has 14 residues. The trim removed 3 bases at V and 5 bases at J, leaving 6 bases unmatched.